These 29 T cell receptor beta chains came from one sample sequenced in a study of response to subunit inactivated influenza vaccine. TCRdb called the RT-PCR reads again in MiXCR, with one record for every CDR3 protein. In the table there are approximately 730,000 distinct CDR3 sequences, around 14% of which are singletons. This specimen was PBMCs from blood, taken 14 days before vaccination. Source of these receptors: a man between 45 and 60 years old who received an inactivated influenza vaccine.

This clonotype appeared a few times. V is TRBV29-1 and J is TRBJ1-2; perhaps TRBD1 as D (5 bases). Germline V gene sequence: CDR1 SQVTM, CDR2 ANQGSEA. V lost 6 bases and J 2 bases, leaving 16 bases between the germline ends. This CDR3 has 14 amino acids. In DNA form, the CDR3 reads TGCAGCGTGCGGGACCGGAGGGAGAACTATGGCTACACCTTC. Protein product: CSVRDRRENYGYTF.

This clonotype was counted ten times or more. CDR3 protein: CASSRSGTGTEAFF. CDR3 bases: TGCGCCAGCAGCCGGAGCGGGACCGGCACTGAAGCTTTCTTT. The chain is built from TRBV4-1 and TRBJ1-1; a possible D gene is TRBD1 (5 bases). The V and J ends lost 4 bases and 4 bases respectively, with 13 bases between them. The CDR3 spans 14 residues. Germline CDR1 and CDR2: MGHRA and YSYEKL.

This clonotype was seen a few times. This chain uses TRBV12-3 or TRBV12-4 with TRBJ1-5; D is perhaps TRBD1 (6 bases). V was shortened by 1 base and J by 2 bases, with 9 bases between the two germline ends. The CDR3 covers 15 residues. In nucleotides, the CDR3 is TGTGCCAGCAGTTTAGAGAGGACAGGCAATCAGCCCCAGCATTTT. Translation: CASSLERTGNQPQHF.

The chain is built from TRBV21-1 and TRBJ2-7. TRBV21-1 is assigned pseudogene status. The CDR3 is made up of 13 amino acids. The CDR3 nucleotides are TGTGCCAGCAGAAACCAGGGGTTCCACGAGCAGTACTTC. Its protein is CASRNQGFHEQYF.

This clonotype was detected a few times. The CDR3 DNA reads TGCAGTGCTCCCCGGGTCCGCTATGGCTACACCTTC. This translates into CSAPRVRYGYTF. The rearrangement links TRBV20-1 to TRBJ1-2; D is unclear. V was pared by 5 bases and J by 4 bases, with 11 bases between. CDR1 is DFQATT and CDR2 is SNEGSKA in the germline V gene (reference sequence). This CDR3 is 12 amino acids long.

This sequence joins TRBV27 and TRBJ2-3, with TRBD1 identical over 10 bases. The CDR3 totals 15 residues. Germline CDR1 and CDR2: MNHEY and SMNVEV (reference sequence). Losses at the gene ends were 5 bases for V and 4 bases for J; bases not matched to a gene: 6. Here the CDR3 reads CASSLPGQGADTQYF. CDR3 nucleotides: TGTGCCAGCAGTCTCCCCGGACAGGGGGCAGATACGCAGTATTTT.

This clonotype was detected a few times. This chain uses TRBV5-1 with TRBJ2-1, with 10 nucleotides matching TRBD1. V trimming: 5 bases; J trimming: 9 bases; junction bases outside the gene matches: 11. This CDR3 has 15 residues. CDR1 and CDR2 from the germline V gene are SGHRS and YFSETQ. CDR3 amino acids: CASSWDRGSVSEQFF. CDR3 nucleotide sequence: TGCGCCAGCAGTTGGGACAGGGGAAGTGTCAGTGAGCAGTTCTTC.

This chain joins TRBV20-1 and TRBJ1-2; D possibly corresponds to TRBD1 (6 bases). CDR3 size: 13 residues. The germline CDR1 and CDR2 sequences are DFQATT and SNEGSKA (reference sequence). Trimming cost V 3 bases and J 7 bases, with 15 bases left between them. The CDR3 nucleotides are TGCAGTGCTAGGACAGGATACTACATTGGCTACACCTTC. This sequence encodes CSARTGYYIGYTF.

The chain couples TRBV20-1 to TRBJ1-5; TRBD1 is a possible D gene (6 bases). Germline CDR1 and CDR2: DFQATT and SNEGSKA (reference sequence). V was pared by 0 bases and J by 6 bases, with 18 bases between. CDR3 length: 16 residues. DNA of the CDR3: TGCAGTGCTAGAGATCTTTTCCCAGGGGATATTCAGCCCCAGCATTTT. Translated, it gives CSARDLFPGDIQPQHF.

The rearrangement joins TRBV20-1 to TRBJ2-3; D assignment may be TRBD1 or TRBD2 (5 bases each). Germline V gene sequence: CDR1 DFQATT, CDR2 SNEGSKA (reference sequence). The CDR3 spans 16 residues. The germline V and J ends were trimmed by 6 bases and 2 bases, with 21 bases remaining between them. Here the CDR3 reads CSAQWDRGPLTDTQYF. The CDR3 DNA follows: TGCAGTGCCCAGTGGGACCGCGGACCCCTCACAGATACGCAGTATTTT.

For the CDR3, the DNA is TGTGCCAGTAGTACCCCTCTTGCGGGAGGGCCGAGGACAATTGGTGAGCAGTTCTTC. Translation gives CASSTPLAGGPRTIGEQFF. The chain recombines TRBV19 with TRBJ2-1; the match to TRBD2 covers 9 bases. CDR1 is LNHDA and CDR2 is SQIVND in the germline V gene (reference sequence). The CDR3 covers 19 residues. Trimming took 4 bases from V and 9 from J; bases not matched to a gene: 22.

Ten or more counts support this clonotype. The chain links TRBV5-5 to TRBJ2-5, with a possible D match to TRBD2 (6 bases). The CDR3 is made up of 14 amino acids. Germline V gene lookup returns CDR1 SGHKS and CDR2 YYEKEE (reference sequence). Trimming pared 2 bases from V and 1 base from J, leaving 9 bases between. In nucleotides, the CDR3 is TGTGCCAGCAGCTTTCGGACTACCCAAGAGACCCAGTACTTC. Its protein is CASSFRTTQETQYF.

The chain links TRBV28 to TRBJ2-7, with 7 bases that match TRBD2. The germline V gene has CDR1 MDHEN and CDR2 SYDVKM. The V gene end was trimmed by 3 bases and the J gene end by 0 bases; junction bases not matched to a gene: 14. The CDR3 is 18 amino acids. The CDR3 DNA sequence: TGTGCCAGCAGTTTGGGCATCACCGGGACTAAGAGCTCCTACGAGCAGTACTTC. Residues: CASSLGITGTKSSYEQYF.

This clonotype has more than one count but fewer than ten. This chain connects TRBV5-6 to TRBJ2-2, with D perhaps given as TRBD1 or TRBD2 (5 bases each). The ends were cut back, 1 base at V and 3 bases at J, with 7 bases in the middle. The germline gives CDR1 SGHDT, CDR2 YYEEEE. CDR3 length: 14 amino acids. The CDR3 region is CASSLRGYTGELFF. In DNA, the CDR3 is TGTGCCAGCAGCTTGCGGGGCTACACCGGGGAGCTGTTTTTT.

The chain couples TRBV6-1 to TRBJ1-2, with 11 nucleotides matching TRBD1. Germline values: CDR1 MNHNS, CDR2 SASEGT. V was pared by 6 bases and J by 5 bases, with 11 bases of the junction left unmatched. The CDR3 length is 16 residues. CDR3 sequence (DNA): TGTGCCAGCAGCCCCTACGGGACAGGGGGATTATATGGCTACACCTTC. It specifies CASSPYGTGGLYGYTF.

The chain has TRBV11-2 and TRBJ2-6, with 11 bases that match TRBD1. Germline values: CDR1 SGHAT, CDR2 FQNNGV. V shed 5 bases and J 3 bases; nucleotides not matched to a gene: 9. This CDR3 has 18 residues. This CDR3 is CASSTRTGGVNGANVLTF. The CDR3 nucleotides read TGTGCCAGCAGCACAAGGACAGGGGGCGTTAATGGGGCCAACGTCCTGACTTTC.

This clonotype has just a few counts. The chain carries TRBV4-2 and TRBJ2-3; 7 positions match TRBD1. V gave up 4 bases and J gave up 14 bases; unmatched junction bases: 15. In germline, CDR1 is LGHNA, CDR2 YNFKEQ. The CDR3 runs to 14 residues. As DNA, the CDR3 is TGTGCCAGCAGCCTGGACCCTTCAGGGGGAAGTGGGTATTTT. Its translation is CASSLDPSGGSGYF.

The rearrangement links TRBV10-3 to TRBJ2-2; 9 bases match TRBD2. Germline V gives CDR1 ENHRY, CDR2 SYGVKD. This CDR3 has 18 residues. J gave up 0 bases and V 0 bases, and 5 bases lay outside the gene matches. In nucleotides, the CDR3 is TGTGCCATCAGTGAGTCGTTTACTAGCGGGCCGAACACCGGGGAGCTGTTTTTT. It codes for CAISESFTSGPNTGELFF.

The chain combines TRBV20-1 with TRBJ2-7; D perhaps matches TRBD2 (6 bases). This CDR3 is 13 amino acids long. Trimming took off 6 bases at V and 2 bases at J, with 14 bases between the two ends. Germline V gene data show CDR1 as DFQATT and CDR2 as SNEGSKA (reference sequence). Here the CDR3 reads CSAPGRLAYEQYF. The CDR3 coding sequence is TGCAGTGCGCCAGGGAGGTTAGCCTACGAGCAGTACTTC.

This chain links TRBV27 with TRBJ2-7, with 7 bases fitting TRBD1. CDR1 MNHEY and CDR2 SMNVEV come from the germline V gene (reference sequence). J gave up 1 base and V 5 bases, and 11 bases lay outside the gene matches. The CDR3 covers 16 residues. The CDR3 DNA reads TGTGCCAGCAGTAGAACAGGGGCCCAAGGATCCTACGAGCAGTACTTC. As protein: CASSRTGAQGSYEQYF.

This clonotype was detected only a few times. The chain joins TRBV6-1 to TRBJ2-1, with 8 bases matching TRBD1. Germline V gene lookup returns CDR1 MNHNS and CDR2 SASEGT. J lost 5 bases, V lost 7 bases, and 10 bases had no gene match. The CDR3 runs to 15 residues. The CDR3 is CASTPDRGRNNEQFF. The CDR3 coding sequence is TGTGCCAGCACCCCAGACAGGGGCAGAAACAATGAGCAGTTCTTC.

V usage is TRBV28 and J usage is TRBJ2-7; unclear D gene. The germline CDR1 and CDR2 sequences are MDHEN and SYDVKM. V was pared by 1 base and J by 9 bases, with 10 bases between. The CDR3 runs to 12 residues. The CDR3 DNA sequence: TGTGCCAGCAGTTTATCCCTTCCCACGCAGTACTTC. Translation gives CASSLSLPTQYF.

This clonotype was seen a single time. The chain carries TRBV7-2 and TRBJ2-7, with 9 bases that match TRBD2. This CDR3 is built from 15 residues. The V gene's germline CDR1 is SGHTA and CDR2 FQGNSA. Trimming at V came to 0 bases and at J to 6 bases, leaving 6 bases not matched to a gene. CDR3 region: CASSLAAGGLGEQYF. CDR3 bases: TGTGCCAGCAGCTTAGCTGCGGGGGGGTTAGGCGAGCAGTACTTC. Complete variable domain (other parts from reference TRBV7-2 and TRBJ2-7): GAGVSQSPSNKVTEKGKDVELRCDPISGHTALYWYRQSLGQGLEFLIYFQGNSAPDKSGLPSDRFSAERTGGSVSTLTIQRTQQEDSAVYLCASSLAAGGLGEQYFGPGTRLTVT.

This clonotype was counted at least ten times. This chain uses TRBV20-1 with TRBJ2-5, with 7 bases that match TRBD2. Germline assignment: CDR1 DFQATT and CDR2 SNEGSKA (reference sequence). V shed 6 bases, J shed 5 bases, and the junction held 6 bases outside the gene matches. The CDR3 sequence is 12 residues long. The CDR3 DNA is TGCAGTGCCGAAGACGGGGGGGAGACCCAGTACTTC. It encodes CSAEDGGETQYF.

The chain recombines TRBV7-2 with TRBJ2-7, with D possibly called TRBD1 or TRBD2 (5 bases each). This CDR3 spans 15 amino acids. Trimming removed 5 bases at V and 0 bases at J, with 14 bases between. Germline V gene lookup returns CDR1 SGHTA and CDR2 FQGNSA. CDR3 bases: TGTGCCAGCAGCCCCGAGGGGCTGAGCTCCTACGAGCAGTACTTC. Translated, it gives CASSPEGLSSYEQYF.

This clonotype was observed a few times. The chain couples TRBV6-1 to TRBJ1-2; D might be TRBD1 (5 bases). The ends were cut back, 2 bases at V and 4 bases at J, with 17 bases in the middle. This CDR3 region has 16 residues. The V gene's germline CDR1 is MNHNS and CDR2 SASEGT. The CDR3 sequence is CASSELIGALAYGYTF. In DNA form, the CDR3 reads TGTGCCAGCAGTGAATTAATCGGGGCCCTTGCCTATGGCTACACCTTC.

The J gene is TRBJ2-3, the V gene TRBV20-1; 7 nucleotides line up with TRBD1. Looked up from germline, CDR1 is DFQATT and CDR2 is SNEGSKA (reference sequence). The V gene end was trimmed by 0 bases and the J gene end by 2 bases; junction bases not matched to a gene: 5. The CDR3 is 15 residues long. CDR3 region: CSARDPGTATDTQYF. In DNA, the CDR3 is TGCAGTGCTAGAGACCCGGGGACAGCCACAGATACGCAGTATTTT.

This clonotype was observed a few times. The chain joins TRBV2 to TRBJ1-1; D is undetermined. This CDR3 region has 15 residues. The V end was cut by 0 bases, the J end by 1 base, with 9 bases between. CDR1 and CDR2 (germline): SNHLY, FYNNEI. CDR3 protein: CASSEAGQTNTEAFF. The CDR3 nucleotides are TGTGCCAGCAGTGAAGCTGGGCAGACGAACACTGAAGCTTTCTTT.

The table lists this clonotype with a few counts. The genes are TRBV6-1 and TRBJ2-3; possibly TRBD2 for D (6 bases). Germline CDR1 is MNHNS and CDR2 is SASEGT. The ends were cut back, 6 bases at V and 2 bases at J, with 18 bases in the middle. The CDR3 contains 16 residues. The CDR3: CASSASRLGLTDTQYF. CDR3 nucleotide sequence: TGTGCCAGCAGCGCCTCTCGGTTGGGACTCACAGATACGCAGTATTTT.